This TCR beta chain was retrieved from a study of blood T cell repertoires in COVID-19. Study at large: Donors in the United States, Italy and Spain gave samples during acute or convalescent COVID-19. Sample material is recorded as cDNA or gDNA derived from T cells, B-cell-depleted T cells, or PBMCs.

The CDR3 spans 16 residues. V dropped 5 bases and J dropped 16; count of bases not matched to a gene: 21. Germline-derived CDR1 and CDR2 are SGHNT and YYREEE (reference sequence). In the study's own analysis: Amplifying reference gene primers gave estimates of nucleated cell counts. Produced via immunoSEQ multiplex PCR; TCRdb's table is partial and in-frame only. The D gene and trimming were derived from the DNA, and the V and J assignments and clone size from that table. The data show 70,000 to 95,000 clones, roughly 90% seen once. Input material: peripheral blood. The clonotype originates from a human donor with active COVID-19. The donor label of this sample is uncertain. The rearrangement joins TRBV5-4 to TRBJ2-1; the match to TRBD2 covers 10 bases. In DNA form, the CDR3 reads TGTGCCAGCAGTCAGACTAGCGGGCGCCAGACCCAGACCCAATTCTTC. Protein product: CASSQTSGRQTQTQFF.